These T cell receptor beta chains were read from a single sample in a study of shared clonotypes between healthy human individuals. Produced via immunoSEQ multiplex PCR; TCRdb's table is partial and in-frame only. The sample consists of 1 million to 1.3 million clones, about 80% of them appearing once. Sequenced sample: memory CD4+ T cells from PBMCs. These receptors were obtained from a man between 18 and 35 years old in good health. Some clones in this sample may be carry-over from other donors' samples. Both conserved end residues are part of each CDR3. Fields, in order: V gene, J gene, CDR3 protein.

>TRBV11-3|TRBJ2-2
CASSLVLDGTGELFF
>TRBV11-1|TRBJ2-2
CASSFLTRNPGELFF
>TRBV2|TRBJ1-3
CAGHRDSGNTIYF
>TRBV25-1|TRBJ2-5
CASSGSAGETQYF
>TRBV4-3|TRBJ2-1
CASSPKSPGTGIRFF
>TRBV4-3|TRBJ1-2
CASSQETGGSGYTF
>TRBV5-1|TRBJ2-7
CASSSTPIAGAAYEQYF
>TRBV6-1|TRBJ2-7
CASIPTRGGSGEQYF
>TRBV5-1|TRBJ1-3
CASSWTGEGNTIYF
>TRBV4-1|TRBJ2-7
CASSQGRTSGSYEQYF
>TRBV29-1|TRBJ2-7
CSVLSEISSYEQYF
>TRBV6-5|TRBJ2-7
CASSYRFSFSYEQYF
>TRBV18|TRBJ2-1
CASSPPRRSGVDNEQFF
>TRBV7-6|TRBJ2-7
CASSLIRDSYEQYF
>TRBV18|TRBJ1-1
CASSPGQGANTEAFF
>TRBV28|TRBJ1-4
CASSLSLPGTNEKLFF
>TRBV27|TRBJ1-1
CASSLTGARGLNTEAFF